The 2 T cell receptor beta chains in this list originate from one sample, sequenced in a study of blood T cell repertoires in COVID-19. Sequencing used immunoSEQ multiplex PCR; TCRdb keeps in-frame clones, though not all of them. The repertoire has fewer than 300,000 clones, about four fifths of them found once; the top ten carry about 3.2%. Sequences were obtained from peripheral blood. Source of these receptors: a woman aged 55-69 years with active or convalescent COVID-19.

The chain couples TRBV10-1 to TRBJ2-3; 9 bases map to TRBD2. Germline CDR1 reads WNHNN; CDR2 reads SYGVQD (reference sequence). The CDR3 contains 16 residues. The V and J ends lost 2 bases and 9 bases, in that order; junction bases with no gene match: 12. CDR3 sequence reads: CASSEMRGGPLGTQYF. CDR3 nucleotide sequence: TGCGCCAGCAGTGAGATGCGGGGGGGGCCCCTGGGGACGCAGTATTTT.

This chain joins TRBV5-1 and TRBJ1-1, with 8 bases fitting TRBD1. The CDR3 runs to 14 residues. Germline values: CDR1 SGHRS, CDR2 YFSETQ. The junction had 8 bases not matched to a gene; V was cut back by 5 bases and J by 5 bases. This CDR3 reads CASRDRVWETEAFF. The CDR3 DNA sequence: TGCGCCAGCAGGGACAGGGTCTGGGAGACTGAAGCTTTCTTT.